A single sample gave rise to the 21 T cell receptor beta chains below, sequenced in a study of T cells in Graves' hyperthyroidism and ophthalmopathy. RNA transcripts gave rise to amplified TCR beta CDR3 regions. Carried out on the TCR CDR3, a first-round RT-PCR used the HTBI primer set. Using its own MiXCR run on the multiplex PCR reads, TCRdb lists one record per CDR3 protein. The sample includes nearly 600,000 distinct CDR3 sequences, 13% to 15% of them seen just once. Sequencing input: blood. All receptors derive from a woman under 30 with Graves' ophthalmopathy.

In this sample, this clonotype turned up many times. The chain couples TRBV20-1 to TRBJ2-7; TRBD1 matches at 11 bases. Per germline, CDR1 DFQATT and CDR2 SNEGSKA (reference sequence). The CDR3 totals 15 residues. The V segment lost 7 bases and the J segment 7 bases; nucleotides outside the gene matches: 15. The CDR3 loop is CSGVNSDRGLREQYF. CDR3 nucleotide sequence: TGCAGTGGGGTCAACTCGGACAGGGGGCTCAGGGAGCAGTACTTC.

This clonotype was detected many times. The rearrangement uses TRBV18 and TRBJ1-4, with unresolved D. With 0 bases removed from V and 1 base from J, the gap between germline ends came to 0 bases. The CDR3 covers 13 residues. Germline-derived CDR1 and CDR2 are KGHSH and LQKENI. This CDR3 is CASSPPTNEKLFF. For the CDR3, the DNA is TGTGCCAGCTCACCACCAACTAATGAAAAACTGTTTTTT.

The chain couples TRBV20-1 to TRBJ1-2; the match to TRBD1 covers 9 bases. The V gene's germline CDR1 is DFQATT and CDR2 SNEGSKA (reference sequence). The CDR3 extends over 15 amino acids. The ends lost 0 bases at V and 2 bases at J; junction bases unmatched: 4. CDR3 DNA sequence: TGCAGTGCTAGAGAGGGGACAGGGAGGAACTATGGCTACACCTTC. It codes for CSAREGTGRNYGYTF.

This clonotype was seen repeatedly, ten times or more. The rearrangement joins TRBV29-1 to TRBJ1-5; D gene ambiguous. This CDR3 region has 13 residues. The V gene's germline CDR1 is SQVTM and CDR2 ANQGSEA. V was cut by 7 bases and J by 0 bases, with 10 bases left in between. The CDR3 reads CSAQGSSNQPQHF. The CDR3 nucleotides are TGCAGCGCTCAAGGAAGTAGCAATCAGCCCCAGCATTTT.

This clonotype was detected many times. The gene calls are TRBV3-1 and TRBJ2-3, with 10 bases matching TRBD2. This CDR3 spans 13 amino acids. The germline V gene has CDR1 LGHDT and CDR2 YNNKEL (reference sequence). The junction had 3 bases not matched to a gene; V was cut back by 8 bases and J by 4 bases. In DNA, the CDR3 is TGTGCCAGCCTAGCGGGAGATTCAGATACGCAGTATTTT. Translating it yields CASLAGDSDTQYF.

Points on this clonotype: A much larger clone differs from this one at a single base, so this may be a read error. V usage is TRBV7-9 and J usage is TRBJ2-7; 7 bases match TRBD1. V shed 5 bases and J 1 base; nucleotides not matched to a gene: 8. CDR3 size: 15 residues. Germline CDR1 is SEHNR and CDR2 is FQNEAQ (reference sequence). CDR3 residues: CASSHRDRPSYEQYF. CDR3 DNA: TGTGCCAGCAGCCACCGGGACAGACCATCCTACGAGCAGTACTTC.

The chain couples TRBV6-1 to TRBJ2-7; 9 nucleotides match TRBD1. Trimming at V came to 8 bases and at J to 1 base, leaving 12 bases not matched to a gene. The CDR3 length is 16 residues. Looked up from germline, CDR1 is MNHNS and CDR2 is SASEGT. CDR3 DNA: TGTGCCAGCCTGAGTCCCTGGACAGGGGCGTCCTACGAGCAGTACTTC. It codes for CASLSPWTGASYEQYF.

This clonotype was seen at least ten times. This rearrangement joins TRBV20-1 to TRBJ2-5; D is perhaps TRBD2 (6 bases). V was clipped by 3 bases and J by 5 bases, with 10 bases between them. The CDR3 extends over 12 amino acids. Germline V lookup: CDR1 DFQATT, CDR2 SNEGSKA (reference sequence). The DNA of the CDR3 is TGCAGTGCTAGCGGGAGCCAGGAGACCCAGTACTTC. Its translation is CSASGSQETQYF.

This chain uses TRBV5-1 with TRBJ2-7; D is possibly TRBD2 (6 bases). Per the germline V gene, CDR1 is SGHRS and CDR2 is YFSETQ. Trimming removed 7 bases from V and 7 bases from J, with 18 bases in between. The CDR3 sequence is 13 residues long. CDR3 loop: CASRGTPLGEQYF. The CDR3 DNA follows: TGCGCCAGCCGCGGGACCCCTCTCGGGGAGCAGTACTTC. The whole variable domain, remainder taken from reference TRBV5-1 and TRBJ2-7, is KAGVTQTPRYLIKTRGQQVTLSCSPISGHRSVSWYQQTPGQGLQFLFEYFSETQRNKGNFPGRFSGRQFSNSRSEMNVSTLELGDSALYLCASRGTPLGEQYFGPGTRLTVT.

The genes are TRBV6-1 and TRBJ1-3; no clear D. The CDR3 runs 16 residues. Germline CDR1 is MNHNS and CDR2 is SASEGT. The V end lost 6 bases, the J end lost 0 bases, and 15 bases lay between the germline ends. The CDR3 spells CASSRHMESSGNTIYF. The DNA for the CDR3 is TGTGCCAGCAGCCGACACATGGAGTCCTCTGGAAACACCATATATTTT.

This clonotype was seen repeatedly, ten times or more. V is TRBV11-3 and J is TRBJ2-3; a weak D match, TRBD2 (5 bases). Germline V gene data show CDR1 as SGHNT and CDR2 as YENEEA. The CDR3 runs 16 residues. Deletions cut 1 base from V and 0 bases from J, with 11 bases between. The CDR3 loop is CASSLGIRGSTDTQYF. The CDR3 DNA follows: TGTGCCAGCAGCTTAGGTATCCGGGGTAGCACAGATACGCAGTATTTT.

At least ten counts were recorded for this clonotype. V and J are TRBV28 and TRBJ2-7; D might be TRBD1 or TRBD2, each matching 5 bases. V shed 3 bases and J shed 6 bases, with 21 bases lying between them. The CDR3 totals 16 residues. Germline V CDR1 and CDR2: MDHEN, SYDVKM. The chain's CDR3 is CASSLGVRGPSAEQYF. The CDR3, as DNA: TGTGCCAGCAGTTTGGGGGTGAGGGGACCATCAGCCGAGCAGTACTTC. The full variable domain, in which reference TRBV28 and TRBJ2-7 provide the parts outside the CDR3, is DVKVTQSSRYLVKRTGEKVFLECVQDMDHENMFWYRQDPGLGLRLIYFSYDVKMKEKGDIPEGYSVSREKKERFSLILESASTNQTSMYLCASSLGVRGPSAEQYFGPGTRLTVT.

This chain joins TRBV2 and TRBJ2-6; TRBD1 matches 9 bases. The CDR3 totals 16 residues. Losses at the gene ends were 6 bases for V and 0 bases for J; bases not matched to a gene: 3. Germline V gene sequence: CDR1 SNHLY, CDR2 FYNNEI. As DNA, the CDR3 is TGTGCCAGCAGAGGACAGGGGAGCTCTGGGGCCAACGTCCTGACTTTC. Its protein is CASRGQGSSGANVLTF.

This clonotype was detected a few times. J is TRBJ2-5 and V is TRBV10-3; 12 bases are a match to TRBD2. CDR1 ENHRY and CDR2 SYGVKD come from the germline V gene. The CDR3 totals 14 residues. J gave up 5 bases and V 8 bases, and 6 bases lay outside the gene matches. CDR3 in DNA: TGTGCCATCGGACGACTAGCGGGAGTGGAGACCCAGTACTTC. This encodes CAIGRLAGVETQYF.

The sample holds a few counts of this clonotype. The rearrangement uses TRBV24-1 and TRBJ1-2; the D gene is possibly TRBD1 (5 bases). From germline, CDR1 is KGHDR and CDR2 SFDVKD. The CDR3 is 17 residues long. V dropped 5 bases and J dropped 0 bases, with 18 bases sitting between them. The CDR3: CATSGEASGLPNYGYTF. The CDR3 nucleotides are TGTGCCACCAGTGGGGAGGCATCAGGGCTCCCTAACTATGGCTACACCTTC.

This clonotype occurred many times. The genes are TRBV2 and TRBJ2-3, with D unresolved. Per germline, CDR1 SNHLY and CDR2 FYNNEI. Trimming took 4 bases from V and 6 from J, leaving 14 bases between them. This CDR3 has 14 amino acids. CDR3 in amino acids: CASSVILSRDTQYF. The CDR3 region has the DNA TGTGCCAGCAGTGTAATCCTATCTCGGGATACGCAGTATTTT. The variable domain in full, with the rest retrieved from reference TRBV2 and TRBJ2-3, is EPEVTQTPSHQVTQMGQEVILRCVPISNHLYFYWYRQILGQKVEFLVSFYNNEISEKSEIFDDQFSVERPDGSNFTLKIRSTKLEDSAMYFCASSVILSRDTQYFGPGTRLTVL.

This clonotype was seen at least ten times. The chain is built from TRBV5-6 and TRBJ1-4; D may be TRBD1 (6 bases). The V end lost 2 bases, the J end lost 4 bases, and 12 bases lay between the germline ends. Germline V gene data show CDR1 as SGHDT and CDR2 as YYEEEE. This CDR3 has 15 amino acids. CDR3 nucleotide sequence: TGTGCCAGCAGCTTAAGGGGGAGGAGTAATGAAAAACTGTTTTTT. Protein product: CASSLRGRSNEKLFF.

This clonotype has a count of ten or more. The rearrangement joins TRBV11-3 to TRBJ2-7; 7 bases are a match to TRBD1. The V gene's germline CDR1 is SGHNT and CDR2 YENEEA. Trimming at V came to 5 bases and at J to 3 bases, leaving 7 bases not matched to a gene. This CDR3 has 14 residues. The CDR3 here is CASSQPGTDYEQYF. The CDR3 DNA follows: TGTGCCAGCAGCCAGCCCGGGACAGACTACGAGCAGTACTTC. Supplemented by reference TRBV11-3 and TRBJ2-7, the full variable domain reads EAGVVQSPRYKIIEKKQPVAFWCNPISGHNTLYWYLQNLGQGPELLIRYENEEAVDDSQLPKDRFSAERLKGVDSTLKIQPAELGDSAVYLCASSQPGTDYEQYFGPGTRLTVT.

Ten or more counts support this clonotype. This chain links TRBV6-5 with TRBJ1-1; D is ambiguous. The CDR3 covers 16 residues. V was shortened by 2 bases and J by 5 bases, with 18 bases between the two germline ends. The V gene's germline CDR1 is MNHEY and CDR2 SVGAGI. The CDR3 spells CASSYTQDRGRTEAFF. Written as DNA, the CDR3 is TGTGCCAGCAGTTACACCCAGGACCGAGGTAGGACTGAAGCTTTCTTT.

This clonotype was seen at least ten times. The chain links TRBV11-2 to TRBJ1-1; no clear D. Germline V gives CDR1 SGHAT, CDR2 FQNNGV. The CDR3 covers 14 residues. With 8 bases removed from V and 2 bases from J, the gap between germline ends came to 15 bases. The CDR3 sequence is CASGPVRVNTEAFF. The CDR3 DNA reads as TGTGCCAGCGGCCCGGTACGCGTTAACACTGAAGCTTTCTTT.

The sample holds many counts of this clonotype. The J gene is TRBJ2-5, the V gene TRBV12-3 or TRBV12-4, with 13 bases identical to TRBD2. J gave up 4 bases and V 4 bases, and 6 bases lay outside the gene matches. The CDR3 is made up of 16 amino acids. CDR3 loop: CASSSGLAGSSETQYF. The CDR3 DNA is TGTGCCAGCAGTTCGGGACTAGCGGGATCGTCAGAGACCCAGTACTTC.